The rows below give T cell receptor beta chains drawn from one sample of a study of spatial heterogeneity in lung cancer. From the 5' RACE reads, TCRdb called clonotypes with MiXCR, one entry per CDR3 protein. The sample contains under 150,000 distinct CDR3 sequences, 9% to 15% of which appear only once. The sequencing used PBMCs, collected at follow-up. The receptors originated from a male donor with early-stage non-small cell lung cancer. Each CDR3 is given with its conserved first and last residue. Size is omitted from some rows. Given values are once, few, many or a class for expanded clones.

clone_size	v_call	j_call	cdr3_aa
.	TRBV20-1	TRBJ2-2	CSARDSRNTGELFF
few	TRBV10-3	TRBJ1-4	CAISEGFREKLFF
.	TRBV11-2	TRBJ2-1	CASNRGAGWSNEQFF
few	TRBV28	TRBJ1-1	CASRLGPGQGAEAFF
.	TRBV20-1	TRBJ2-5	CSATRRGRETQYF
many	TRBV9	TRBJ1-2	CASSVVAGFGYTF
many	TRBV5-5	TRBJ2-7	CASRLDRYSYEQYF
.	TRBV3-1	TRBJ2-5	CASSQGGAVRETQYF
few	TRBV10-2	TRBJ1-3	CASNPGQISGNTIYF
many	TRBV20-1	TRBJ1-2	CSAFGGYTF
.	TRBV12-3/TRBV12-4	TRBJ2-1	CASSLALGRWEQFF
.	TRBV10-2	TRBJ2-7	CASSSTGGLSYEQYF
.	TRBV12-3/TRBV12-4	TRBJ1-1	CASSFRAGYRRNTEAFF
many	TRBV20-1	TRBJ1-6	CSAYRGAPNSPLHF
few	TRBV7-2	TRBJ1-5	CASSLGVYSNQPQHF
many	TRBV10-3	TRBJ2-7	CAIRSDRETYEQYF
few	TRBV7-8	TRBJ2-3	CASSRSRTGGTDTQYF
many	TRBV9	TRBJ2-7	CASSAGQGPYEQYF
many	TRBV28	TRBJ2-7	CASSYYYEQYF
few	TRBV12-3/TRBV12-4	TRBJ1-3	CASSRIGPSGNTIYF